This T cell receptor (beta chain) stems from a study of cytomegalovirus exposure and HLA in healthy donors. Study-wide results and caveats: Some segments of the V type, notably TRBV6-2 and TRBV6-3, were excluded as indistinguishable. Association of 16,951 TCR beta sequences with HLA alleles was found at 0.05 false discovery rate in a later analysis.

Germline CDR1 is MDHEN and CDR2 is SYDVKM. The length of the CDR3 is 13 residues. V lost 6 bases and J lost 6, with 12 bases in between. The PCR made use of 60 Vbeta and 13 Jbeta primers. The assay was immunoSEQ multiplex PCR, and TCRdb's table has in-frame clones only and misses some. The sample includes around 65,000 clones, 65% to 70% of them seen just once. Regarding this clone: What it binds is unknown.

The J gene is TRBJ1-5, the V gene TRBV28; D is perhaps TRBD1 (6 bases). The TCR comes from a man aged 35 to 55 in good health and CMV-seropositive. Source material: PBMCs. The CDR3 sequence is CASSLKGGQPQHF. In DNA, the CDR3 is TGTGCCAGCAGCCTAAAAGGGGGTCAGCCCCAGCATTTT.